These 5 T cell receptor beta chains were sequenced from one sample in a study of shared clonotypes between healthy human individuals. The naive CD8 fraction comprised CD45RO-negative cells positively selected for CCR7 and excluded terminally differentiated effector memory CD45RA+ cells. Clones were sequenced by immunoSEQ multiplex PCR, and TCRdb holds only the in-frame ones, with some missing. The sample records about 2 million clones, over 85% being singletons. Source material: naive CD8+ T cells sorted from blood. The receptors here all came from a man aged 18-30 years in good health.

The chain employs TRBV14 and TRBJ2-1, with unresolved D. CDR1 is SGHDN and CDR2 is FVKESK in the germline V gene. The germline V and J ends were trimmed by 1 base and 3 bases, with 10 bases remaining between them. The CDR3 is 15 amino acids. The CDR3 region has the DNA TGTGCCAGCAGCCAAGTCCCTGCAAACTACAATGAGCAGTTCTTC. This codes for CASSQVPANYNEQFF.

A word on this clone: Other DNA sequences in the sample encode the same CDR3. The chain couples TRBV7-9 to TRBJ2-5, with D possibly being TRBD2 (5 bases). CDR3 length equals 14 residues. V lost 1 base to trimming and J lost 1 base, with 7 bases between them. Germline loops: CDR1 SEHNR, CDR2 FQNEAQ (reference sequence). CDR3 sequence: CASSLGGSQETQYF. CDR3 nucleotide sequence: TGTGCCAGCAGCTTAGGCGGGTCCCAAGAGACCCAGTACTTC.

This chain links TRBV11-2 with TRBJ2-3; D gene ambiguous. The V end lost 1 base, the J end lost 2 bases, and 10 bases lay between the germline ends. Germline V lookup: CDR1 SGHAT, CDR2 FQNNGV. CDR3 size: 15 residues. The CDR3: CASSLVVGPTDTQYF. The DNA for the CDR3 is TGTGCCAGCAGCTTAGTCGTGGGTCCCACAGATACGCAGTATTTT.

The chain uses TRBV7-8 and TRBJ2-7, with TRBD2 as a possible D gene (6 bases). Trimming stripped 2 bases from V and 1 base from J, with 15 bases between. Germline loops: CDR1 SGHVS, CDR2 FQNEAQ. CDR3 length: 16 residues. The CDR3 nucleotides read TGTGCCAGCAGCTTATCATCGGGAGCTGCGTCCTACGAGCAGTACTTC. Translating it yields CASSLSSGAASYEQYF. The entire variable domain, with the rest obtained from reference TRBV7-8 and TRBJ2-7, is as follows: GAGVSQSPRYKVAKRGQDVALRCDPISGHVSLFWYQQALGQGPEFLTYFQNEAQLDKSGLPSDRFFAERPEGSVSTLKIQRTQQEDSAVYLCASSLSSGAASYEQYFGPGTRLTVT.

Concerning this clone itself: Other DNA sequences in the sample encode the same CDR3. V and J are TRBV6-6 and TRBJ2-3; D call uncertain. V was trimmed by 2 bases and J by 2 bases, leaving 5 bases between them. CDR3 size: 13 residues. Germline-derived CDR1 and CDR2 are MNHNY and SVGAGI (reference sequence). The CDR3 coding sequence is TGTGCCAGCAGTTACCCTTCCACAGATACGCAGTATTTT. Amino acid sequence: CASSYPSTDTQYF.